This section outlines one TCR beta chain sequence together with its context. The antigen is undetermined. An immunoSEQ assay, version v3.0, was performed at survey level. The data were produced by immunoSEQ multiplex PCR, yet TCRdb's version contains in-frame clones alone and is incomplete. The sample has about 29,000 clones, 78% seen once. This record belongs to a study of long-term antiretroviral therapy in people with HIV. The CDR3 consists of 13 residues. Trimming shortened V by 3 bases and J by 1 base, and 9 bases separated the two germline ends. Germline values: CDR1 SQVTM, CDR2 ANQGSEA. Findings and limits, study-wide: Older ART regimens were possibly in use when the blood was collected between about 2003 and 2018.

The study used samples holding roughly 1-10 million cryopreserved PBMC before DNA extraction. This sample comprised unsorted PBMCs, obtained 1.5 years before starting antiretroviral therapy. This rearrangement joins TRBV29-1 to TRBJ1-1; D call uncertain. This sequence originates from a man aged 18 to 30 with HIV. Here the CDR3 DNA reads TGCAGCGTTGACAGCCCCGAGAACACTGAAGCTTTCTTT. It yields the protein CSVDSPENTEAFF.